The rows below give T cell receptor beta chains drawn from one sample of a study of blood T cell repertoires in COVID-19. Clones were sequenced by immunoSEQ multiplex PCR, and TCRdb holds only the in-frame ones, with some missing. This table holds roughly 400,000 clones, about 90% found once. Material: PBMCs or T cells enriched from blood (not recorded which). The source of these receptors is a woman aged 30 to 39 who had recovered from COVID-19. The CDR3 runs from the conserved cysteine through the conserved F or W. The D gene is left open where the match is weak. Clone size is stated in some rows and not others, as once, few, many or a class when expanded.

once	TRBV11-1	.	TRBJ1-2	TGTGCCAGCAGCGTTACAGGGATAGGAGGCTACACCTTC	CASSVTGIGGYTF
.	TRBV19	.	TRBJ1-1	TGTGCCAGTAGTCCAAGGCGGGGACCCGGTGGGACTGAAGCTTTCTTT	CASSPRRGPGGTEAFF
.	TRBV19	TRBD1	TRBJ2-3	TGTGCCAGTAGTCCGCAGGGGGCAATTCTCACAGATACGCAGTATTTT	CASSPQGAILTDTQYF
once	TRBV19	.	TRBJ2-1	TGTGCCAGTAGTATAGCGCAGGTTGAGCAGTTCTTC	CASSIAQVEQFF
.	TRBV9	.	TRBJ1-1	TGTGCCAGCAGCCCAAGGACAGCCAAGAACACTGAAGCTTTCTTT	CASSPRTAKNTEAFF
.	TRBV3-1/TRBV3-2	.	TRBJ1-2	TGTGCCAGCAGCCGATTACAGGGACATGGCTACACCTTC	CASSRLQGHGYTF
.	TRBV28	TRBD1	TRBJ1-1	TGTGCCAGCAGTCCATGGGACAGGTGGAACACTGAAGCTTTCTTT	CASSPWDRWNTEAFF
.	TRBV27	.	TRBJ1-5	TGTGCCAGCAGTTTCTCTCTCCTCAGCAATCAGCCCCAGCATTTT	CASSFSLLSNQPQHF
once	TRBV28	.	TRBJ1-1	TGTGCCAGCAGCCCCGGAGGCTCAGGGAACACTGAAGCTTTCTTT	CASSPGGSGNTEAFF
.	TRBV6-2/TRBV6-3	.	TRBJ2-3	TGTGCCAGCAGTTACAATGCAGCGGGCACAGATACGCAGTATTTT	CASSYNAAGTDTQYF
.	TRBV14	TRBD1	TRBJ1-6	TGTGCCAGCAGCCCCCGACAGGGACACAATTCACCCCTCCACTTT	CASSPRQGHNSPLHF
.	TRBV7-3	TRBD2	TRBJ2-3	TGTGCCAGCAGCTTAAATGGGGGGGGTGGCACAGATACGCAGTATTTT	CASSLNGGGGTDTQYF
.	TRBV11-2	TRBD1	TRBJ1-1	TGTGCCAGCAGCCCCCAACAGGGGACGATGAACACTGAAGCTTTCTTT	CASSPQQGTMNTEAFF
.	TRBV28	TRBD1	TRBJ1-1	TGTGCCAGCAGCCCCCCTGGGGGGACAGGAGGGACTGAAGCTTTCTTT	CASSPPGGTGGTEAFF
.	TRBV4-1	.	TRBJ2-5	TGCGCCAGCAGCCTCCGAACAGCAGAGACCCAGTACTTC	CASSLRTAETQYF
.	TRBV7-9	.	TRBJ2-7	TGTGCCAGCACCACAGGGTTCGAGCAGTACTTC	CASTTGFEQYF
.	TRBV7-8	.	TRBJ2-1	TGTGCCAGCAGCGCCTATAGCGGCCAGCAGTTCTTC	CASSAYSGQQFF